This record covers a single T cell receptor beta chain. Only in-frame clones appear in the TCRdb table, and some are missing; sequencing was by immunoSEQ multiplex PCR. Of under 20,000 clones detected, 74% appear once; the ten largest clones hold approximately 35%. The treatment: randomized to nivolumab then ipilimumab (arm A) or the reverse (arm B). None of the patients previously received DNA-damaging chemotherapy. From thawed PBMCs, live CD3+CD8+ cells negative for CD19 and CD56 were sorted. The record originates from a study of sequential checkpoint blockade in melanoma. Study information: Maintenance nivolumab came after either treatment sequence.

The clonotype originates from a human donor with melanoma. Sequenced material: CD8+ T cells sorted from blood (inferred from file names), taken from a patient given nivolumab and ipilimumab in sequence.

The CDR3 DNA reads as TGTGCCAGCAGCGCCAACGGGGGGTGGGAGCAGTACTTC. Translation: CASSANGGWEQYF. V is TRBV9 and J is TRBJ2-7, with 7 bases lining up with TRBD2. There are 13 residues in the CDR3. The germline V gene has CDR1 SGDLS and CDR2 YYNGEE. The J segment lost 7 bases and the V segment lost 3 bases, leaving 7 bases of the junction unmatched.